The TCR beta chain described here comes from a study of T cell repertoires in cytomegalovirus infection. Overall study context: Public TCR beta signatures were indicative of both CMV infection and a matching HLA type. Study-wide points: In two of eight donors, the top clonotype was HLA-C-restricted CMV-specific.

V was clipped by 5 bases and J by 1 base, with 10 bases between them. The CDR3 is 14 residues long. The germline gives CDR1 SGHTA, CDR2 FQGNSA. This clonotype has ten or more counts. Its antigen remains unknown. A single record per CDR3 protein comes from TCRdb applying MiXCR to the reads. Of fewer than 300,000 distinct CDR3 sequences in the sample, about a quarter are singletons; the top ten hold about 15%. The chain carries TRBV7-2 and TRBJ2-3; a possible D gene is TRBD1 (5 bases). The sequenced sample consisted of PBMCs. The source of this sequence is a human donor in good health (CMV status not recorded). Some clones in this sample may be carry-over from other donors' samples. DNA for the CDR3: TGTGCCAGCAGCCGTCAAGGGGGCACAGATACGCAGTATTTT. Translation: CASSRQGGTDTQYF. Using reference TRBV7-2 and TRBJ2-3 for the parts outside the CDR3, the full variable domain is GAGVSQSPSNKVTEKGKDVELRCDPISGHTALYWYRQSLGQGLEFLIYFQGNSAPDKSGLPSDRFSAERTGGSVSTLTIQRTQQEDSAVYLCASSRQGGTDTQYFGPGTRLTVL.